This T cell receptor beta chain comes out of a study of T cell responses to AZD1222 COVID-19 vaccine. Findings of the study overall: Possibly, clonal diversity was underestimated; donors were largely white British and included more females. Nearly half of spike-specific TCRs reportedly target variant regions that are unmutated in the B.1.351 and B.1.1.7 variants. Repertoire samples came only from after the peak T cell response. Of the AZD1222 recipients, only 5 or 6 were seropositive at baseline.

A word on this clone: The target antigen is unknown.

The CDR3 length is 16 residues. Per the germline V gene, CDR1 is SGHAT and CDR2 is FQNNGV. V dropped 3 bases and J dropped 7; count of bases not matched to a gene: 6. Produced via immunoSEQ multiplex PCR; TCRdb's table is partial and in-frame only. The table includes around 100,000 clones, around 87% detected once. The chain is built from TRBV11-2 and TRBJ1-6; TRBD1 matches at 10 bases. The receptor's source is an adult in good health. Here the sequenced sample was peripheral blood, taken on day 0 of MenACWY control vaccination. The chain's CDR3 is CASSFTAGQGNSPLHF. The CDR3, as DNA: TGTGCCAGCAGCTTCACAGCGGGACAGGGGAATTCACCCCTCCACTTT.